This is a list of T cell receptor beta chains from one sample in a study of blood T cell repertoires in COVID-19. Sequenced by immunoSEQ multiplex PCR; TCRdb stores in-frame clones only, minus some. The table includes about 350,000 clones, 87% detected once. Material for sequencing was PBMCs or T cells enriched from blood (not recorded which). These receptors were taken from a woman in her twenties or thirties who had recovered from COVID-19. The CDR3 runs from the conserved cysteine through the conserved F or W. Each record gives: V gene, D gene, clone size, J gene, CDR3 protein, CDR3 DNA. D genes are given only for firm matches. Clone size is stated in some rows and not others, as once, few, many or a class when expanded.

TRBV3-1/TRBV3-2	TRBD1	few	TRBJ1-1	CASSRQGAWTEAFF	TGTGCCAGCAGCCGACAGGGGGCCTGGACTGAAGCTTTCTTT
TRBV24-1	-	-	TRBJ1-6	CATVVVDSHDSPLHF	TGTGCCACCGTAGTCGTAGACTCCCACGATTCACCCCTCCACTTT
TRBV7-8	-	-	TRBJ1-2	CASSLGPGVLMDGYTF	TGTGCCAGCAGCTTAGGACCCGGGGTCCTAATGGATGGCTACACCTTC
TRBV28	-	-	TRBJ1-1	CASRTPGDTEAFF	TGTGCCAGCAGGACCCCCGGGGACACTGAAGCTTTCTTT
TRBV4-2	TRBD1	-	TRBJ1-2	CASSQDSTAGGSYGYTF	TGTGCCAGCAGCCAAGATAGTACGGCAGGGGGTAGCTATGGCTACACCTTC
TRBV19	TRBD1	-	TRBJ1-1	CASTPGGVGNTEAFF	TGTGCCAGTACTCCAGGGGGCGTTGGGAACACTGAAGCTTTCTTT
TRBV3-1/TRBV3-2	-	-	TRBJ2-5	CASKGGSGQETQYF	TGTGCCAGCAAGGGGGGTAGCGGGCAAGAGACCCAGTACTTC
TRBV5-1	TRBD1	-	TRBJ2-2	CASSLVGQGAAGELFF	TGCGCCAGCAGCTTGGTGGGACAGGGGGCGGCCGGGGAGCTGTTTTTT
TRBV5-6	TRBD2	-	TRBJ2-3	CASSFLSSGGYSTDTQYF	TGTGCCAGCAGCTTTCTCTCTAGCGGGGGGTACTCCACAGATACGCAGTATTTT
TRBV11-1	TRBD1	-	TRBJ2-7	CASSLRDRGSYEQYF	TGTGCCAGCAGCTTACGGGACAGGGGGTCCTACGAGCAGTACTTC
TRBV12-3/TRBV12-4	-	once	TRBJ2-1	CASGLLGRFF	TGTGCCAGCGGTTTGCTAGGCAGGTTCTTC
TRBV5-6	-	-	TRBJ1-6	CASTTGRDSPLHF	TGTGCCAGCACCACAGGGCGGGATTCACCCCTCCACTTT
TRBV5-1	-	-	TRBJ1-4	CASSFTVNLNEKLFF	TGCGCCAGCAGCTTTACAGTAAACCTTAATGAAAAACTGTTTTTT
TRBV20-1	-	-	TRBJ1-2	CSASDRSGYTF	TGCAGTGCTTCGGACAGAAGTGGCTACACCTTC
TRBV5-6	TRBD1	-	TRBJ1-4	CASSPGTGLKLFF	TGTGCCAGCAGCCCCGGGACAGGGTTAAAACTGTTTTTT
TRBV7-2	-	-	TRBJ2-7	CASAEGRGYEQYF	TGTGCCAGTGCTGAAGGCAGGGGCTACGAGCAGTACTTC
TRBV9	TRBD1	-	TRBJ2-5	CASSGTAQETQYF	TGTGCCAGCAGTGGGACAGCACAAGAGACCCAGTACTTC
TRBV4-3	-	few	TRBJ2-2	CASRQGDGELFF	TGCGCCAGCAGACAGGGAGACGGGGAGCTGTTTTTT
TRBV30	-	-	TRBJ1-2	CAWSVYGRGYTF	TGTGCCTGGAGTGTGTACGGCAGGGGCTACACCTTC
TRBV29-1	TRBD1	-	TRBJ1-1	CSVDTGQGRGAFF	TGCAGCGTTGATACCGGACAGGGCAGAGGAGCTTTCTTT
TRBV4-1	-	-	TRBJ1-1	CASGPTGNTEAFF	TGCGCCAGCGGACCGACAGGGAACACTGAAGCTTTCTTT
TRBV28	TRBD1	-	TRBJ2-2	CASSSLKAQGLSGELFF	TGTGCCAGCAGTTCGTTAAAGGCACAGGGGCTCTCCGGGGAGCTGTTTTTT
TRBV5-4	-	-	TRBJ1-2	CASSPPQTNYGYTF	TGTGCCAGCAGCCCGCCCCAGACTAACTATGGCTACACCTTC
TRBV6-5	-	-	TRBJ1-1	CASWHSLMNTEAFF	TGTGCCAGCTGGCACAGCCTTATGAACACTGAAGCTTTCTTT
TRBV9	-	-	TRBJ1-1	CASSVDPQGNTEAFF	TGTGCCAGCAGCGTAGACCCACAGGGGAACACTGAAGCTTTCTTT
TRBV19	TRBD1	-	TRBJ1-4	CASSPRTGGDEKLFF	TGTGCCAGTAGTCCTCGGACAGGGGGGGATGAAAAACTGTTTTTT
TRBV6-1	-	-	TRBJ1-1	CASSEVGTLSEAFF	TGTGCCAGCAGTGAAGTCGGGACTTTGAGTGAAGCTTTCTTT
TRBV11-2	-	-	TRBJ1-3	CASSKGFRGDTIYF	TGTGCCAGCTCCAAGGGTTTTCGGGGAGACACCATATATTTT
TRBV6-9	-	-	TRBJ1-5	CASRGVSDGNQPQHF	TGTGCCAGCAGGGGAGTCAGCGATGGCAATCAGCCCCAGCATTTT
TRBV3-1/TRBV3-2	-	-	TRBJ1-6	CASSQSWRSPLHF	TGTGCCAGCAGCCAATCTTGGCGGTCACCCCTCCACTTT
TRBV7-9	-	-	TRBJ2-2	CASSLGISNTGELFF	TGTGCCAGCAGCTTAGGTATATCGAACACCGGGGAGCTGTTTTTT
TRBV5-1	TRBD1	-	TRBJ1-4	CASSLALTGDGEKLFF	TGCGCCAGCAGCTTGGCTCTTACAGGGGACGGTGAAAAACTGTTTTTT
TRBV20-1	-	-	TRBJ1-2	CSASQGTYGYTF	TGCAGTGCTAGTCAGGGTACATATGGCTACACCTTC
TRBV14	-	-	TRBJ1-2	CASSLTGSYGYTF	TGTGCCAGCAGCCTGACAGGCTCCTATGGCTACACCTTC
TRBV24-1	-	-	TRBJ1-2	CATQDRSYGYTF	TGTGCCACACAAGACAGGTCCTATGGCTACACCTTC
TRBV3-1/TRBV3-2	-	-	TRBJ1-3	CASSQVPSSGNTIYF	TGTGCCAGCAGCCAAGTCCCGTCGTCTGGAAACACCATATATTTT
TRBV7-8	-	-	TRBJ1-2	CASGTGYGYTF	TGTGCCAGCGGCACAGGTTACGGCTACACCTTC
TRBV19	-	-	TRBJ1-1	CASSIARAENTEAFF	TGTGCCAGTAGTATAGCCAGGGCGGAGAACACTGAAGCTTTCTTT
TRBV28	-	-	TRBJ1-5	CASSLPAAYQPQHF	TGTGCCAGCAGTTTGCCTGCGGCGTATCAGCCCCAGCATTTT
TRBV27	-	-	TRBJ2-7	CASSAQGNHEQYF	TGTGCCAGCAGCGCCCAGGGGAACCACGAGCAGTACTTC
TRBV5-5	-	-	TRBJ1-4	CASSLQGDEKLFF	TGTGCCAGCAGCTTGCAAGGGGATGAAAAACTGTTTTTT
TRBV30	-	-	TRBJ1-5	CAWGRGENPQHF	TGTGCCTGGGGGAGAGGTGAAAATCCCCAGCATTTT
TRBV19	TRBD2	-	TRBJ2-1	CASSIVERGGRRNEQFF	TGTGCCAGTAGTATAGTTGAGCGGGGGGGCCGTCGGAATGAGCAGTTCTTC
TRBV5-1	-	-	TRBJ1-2	CASSPGLPEGYTF	TGCGCCAGCAGCCCTGGACTACCGGAGGGCTACACCTTC
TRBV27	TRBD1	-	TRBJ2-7	CASSSPWTGSSYEQYF	TGTGCCAGCAGTTCCCCCTGGACAGGGTCCTCCTACGAGCAGTACTTC
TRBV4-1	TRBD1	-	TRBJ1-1	CASSQRDRGNTEAFF	TGCGCCAGCAGCCAACGGGACAGGGGGAACACTGAAGCTTTCTTT
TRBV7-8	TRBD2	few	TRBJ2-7	CASSLVGGGRYEQYF	TGTGCCAGCAGCTTAGTGGGCGGGGGTCGCTACGAGCAGTACTTC
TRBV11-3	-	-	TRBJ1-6	CASSLRTESSYNSPLHF	TGTGCCAGCAGCCTTAGAACAGAAAGCTCCTATAATTCACCCCTCCACTTT
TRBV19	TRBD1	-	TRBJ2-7	CASSSTGGAGSYEQYF	TGTGCCAGTAGTTCGACAGGGGGTGCAGGCTCCTACGAGCAGTACTTC
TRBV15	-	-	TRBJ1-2	CATSRSSTGVDGYGYTF	TGTGCCACCAGCAGATCATCCACCGGGGTCGACGGCTATGGCTACACCTTC
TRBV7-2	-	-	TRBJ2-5	CASSFRQEEETQYF	TGTGCCAGCAGCTTCCGACAGGAAGAAGAGACCCAGTACTTC